A selection of T cell receptor beta chains follows, all from one sample in a study of shared clonotypes between healthy human individuals. Sequenced by immunoSEQ multiplex PCR; TCRdb stores in-frame clones only, minus some. The table includes roughly 2.5 million clones, approximately 90% detected once. The sequenced material came from naive CD4+ T cells sorted from blood. All receptors derive from a man aged 18 to 30 in good health. The CDR3 runs from the conserved cysteine through the conserved F or W.

J: TRBJ1-2; V: TRBV15; CDR3: CATSRGNYGYTF
J: TRBJ2-7; V: TRBV9; CDR3: CASSVGQGKEQYF
J: TRBJ1-4; V: TRBV6-5; CDR3: CASSRDRANEKLFF
J: TRBJ1-6; V: TRBV27; CDR3: CASSPLDRLNSPLHF
J: TRBJ2-3; V: TRBV5-4; CDR3: CASSLGQQGSDTQYF
J: TRBJ2-4; V: TRBV11-2; CDR3: CASSFGGGENIQYF
J: TRBJ1-6; V: TRBV5-5; CDR3: CASSFNSRVSSPLHF
J: TRBJ1-3; V: TRBV7-2; CDR3: CASSLSGTLSGNTIYF
J: TRBJ2-2; V: TRBV6-5; CDR3: CASSYSTTGPTGELFF
J: TRBJ2-3; V: TRBV7-2; CDR3: CASSLDRPRGTDTQYF
J: TRBJ2-2; V: TRBV7-8; CDR3: CASSPRTGVAGELFF
J: TRBJ1-1; V: TRBV10-3; CDR3: CAIKNEAAMNTEAFF
J: TRBJ1-4; V: TRBV30; CDR3: CAWSVRQGEKLFF
J: TRBJ1-1; V: TRBV6-5; CDR3: CASSYSAGPVNTEAFF
J: TRBJ2-1; V: TRBV2; CDR3: CASRMTSAGEQFF
J: TRBJ2-1; V: TRBV5-4; CDR3: CASSLEASGRGHEQFF
J: TRBJ1-1; V: TRBV7-6; CDR3: CASSRQGNTEAFF
J: TRBJ2-5; V: TRBV7-2; CDR3: CASSPFAGPETQYF
J: TRBJ2-7; V: TRBV7-9; CDR3: CASSDDMSSYEQYF
J: TRBJ1-2; V: TRBV2; CDR3: CASRVGQGNGYTF
J: TRBJ2-3; V: TRBV5-4; CDR3: CASSPGLTTGDTQYF
J: TRBJ2-1; V: TRBV19; CDR3: CASIEGQGPPYAYNEQFF
J: TRBJ2-3; V: TRBV5-1; CDR3: CASSPGTGSTDTQYF
J: TRBJ2-1; V: TRBV7-6; CDR3: CASRTTGANEQFF
J: TRBJ1-6; V: TRBV7-9; CDR3: CASSVTGVTLHF
J: TRBJ2-1; V: TRBV10-3; CDR3: CAISESGGGSYNEQFF
J: TRBJ2-7; V: TRBV5-1; CDR3: CASSFEVSYEQYF
J: TRBJ2-5; V: TRBV11-2; CDR3: CASSPMDIETQYF
J: TRBJ2-3; V: TRBV7-8; CDR3: CASSLAGVGGYTDTQYF
J: TRBJ2-1; V: TRBV7-2; CDR3: CASSLVGTTFNEQFF
J: TRBJ2-5; V: TRBV25-1; CDR3: CASSRDRQETQYF
J: TRBJ2-1; V: TRBV6-1; CDR3: CASSPTGAYNEQFF
J: TRBJ2-7; V: TRBV15; CDR3: CATSSGPREQYF
J: TRBJ2-1; V: TRBV5-4; CDR3: CASSLEGLAGNEQFF
J: TRBJ2-2; V: TRBV7-2; CDR3: CASSQLAGPITGELFF
J: TRBJ1-2; V: TRBV13; CDR3: CASSPRTGGPYGYTF
J: TRBJ2-3; V: TRBV10-3; CDR3: CAISETIAGGTIGDTQYF
J: TRBJ2-7; V: TRBV5-1; CDR3: CASSPWTGESSYEQYF
J: TRBJ2-3; V: TRBV6-5; CDR3: CASSYGGISTDTQYF
J: TRBJ2-2; V: TRBV5-1; CDR3: CASSLGGNTGELFF
J: TRBJ1-2; V: TRBV6-1; CDR3: CASSDLGINYGYTF
J: TRBJ2-3; V: TRBV5-1; CDR3: CASSGTGLATTDTQYF
J: TRBJ2-5; V: TRBV7-2; CDR3: CASSLAGLGETQYF
J: TRBJ2-6; V: TRBV18; CDR3: CASSPGGLTGTGANVLTF
J: TRBJ2-2; V: TRBV15; CDR3: CATSSRVSGELFF
J: TRBJ1-4; V: TRBV2; CDR3: CASRTGGFSEKLFF
J: TRBJ2-2; V: TRBV27; CDR3: CASSQTPGGAGTGELFF
J: TRBJ2-5; V: TRBV21-1; CDR3: CASSKVRQDRGSPSAGGRGETQYF